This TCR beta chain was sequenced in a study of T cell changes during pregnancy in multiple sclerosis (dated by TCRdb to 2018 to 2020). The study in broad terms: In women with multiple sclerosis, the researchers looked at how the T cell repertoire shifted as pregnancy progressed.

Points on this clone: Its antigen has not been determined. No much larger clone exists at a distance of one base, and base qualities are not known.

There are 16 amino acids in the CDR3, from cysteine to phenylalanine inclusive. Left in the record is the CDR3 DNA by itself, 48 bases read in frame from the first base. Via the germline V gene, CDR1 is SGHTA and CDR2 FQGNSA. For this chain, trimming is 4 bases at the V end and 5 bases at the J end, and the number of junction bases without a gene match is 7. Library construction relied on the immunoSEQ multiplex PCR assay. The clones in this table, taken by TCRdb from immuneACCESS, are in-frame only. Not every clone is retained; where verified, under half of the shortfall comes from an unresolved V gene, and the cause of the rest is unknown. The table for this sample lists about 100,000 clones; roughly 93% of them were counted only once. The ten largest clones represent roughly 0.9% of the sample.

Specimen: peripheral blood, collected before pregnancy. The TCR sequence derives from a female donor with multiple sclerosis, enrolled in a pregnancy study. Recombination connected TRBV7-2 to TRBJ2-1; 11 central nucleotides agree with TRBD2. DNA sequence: TGTGCCAGCAGCTCAATTAGCGGGAGGGGGAACAATGAGCAGTTCTTC. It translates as CASSSISGRGNNEQFF.